One sample yielded the 7 T cell receptor beta chains listed below, sequenced in a study of T cell clonotyping in hematopoietic cell transplantation. Assay: immunoSEQ multiplex PCR; the TCRdb copy retains only in-frame clones and omits some. The data show some 40,000 clones, with 90% to 95% seen just once and about 0.8% held by the top ten. The sequencing input was peripheral blood mononuclear cells. Source of these receptors: a woman aged 50 to 60 in good health. Some clones in this sample may be carry-over from other donors' samples.

The chain joins TRBV7-8 to TRBJ1-6; the match to TRBD1 covers 8 bases. The germline CDR1 and CDR2 sequences are SGHVS and FQNEAQ. The V gene end was trimmed by 4 bases and the J gene end by 5 bases; junction bases not matched to a gene: 10. This CDR3 region has 17 residues. In DNA, the CDR3 is TGTGCCAGCAGCTCCCTTAGTCAGGGGGCCGATAATTCACCCCTCCACTTT. The encoded protein is CASSSLSQGADNSPLHF. Full variable domain (rest looked up from reference TRBV7-8 and TRBJ1-6): GAGVSQSPRYKVAKRGQDVALRCDPISGHVSLFWYQQALGQGPEFLTYFQNEAQLDKSGLPSDRFFAERPEGSVSTLKIQRTQQEDSAVYLCASSSLSQGADNSPLHFGNGTRLTVT.

The rearrangement links TRBV19 to TRBJ2-5; 11 bases align to TRBD2. This CDR3 has 14 residues. Germline CDR1 is LNHDA and CDR2 is SQIVND (reference sequence). With V trimmed by 3 bases and J by 5 bases, 2 bases remained unmatched. The CDR3 region is CASSISGGAETQYF. CDR3 coding DNA: TGTGCCAGTAGTATTAGCGGGGGGGCGGAGACCCAGTACTTC.

J is TRBJ2-2 and V is TRBV10-3; 12 bases match TRBD2. This CDR3 contains 17 residues. The germline gives CDR1 ENHRY, CDR2 SYGVKD. V trimming: 6 bases; J trimming: 0 bases; junction bases outside the gene matches: 5. CDR3 sequence reads: CAISPTSGGPNTGELFF. DNA for the CDR3: TGTGCCATCAGCCCGACTAGCGGGGGACCGAACACCGGGGAGCTGTTTTTT.

V and J are TRBV11-3 and TRBJ2-3; 7 nucleotides align to TRBD2. Germline CDR1 SGHNT, CDR2 YENEEA. The CDR3 runs to 15 residues. The junction had 6 bases not matched to a gene; V was cut back by 4 bases and J by 2 bases. For the CDR3, the DNA is TGTGCCAGCAGCTCCTCCGGGACTATCACAGATACGCAGTATTTT. Translating gives CASSSSGTITDTQYF.

The chain combines TRBV19 with TRBJ1-5; D uncertain. Germline V lookup: CDR1 LNHDA, CDR2 SQIVND (reference sequence). V lost 7 bases and J 4 bases, leaving 17 bases between the germline ends. The CDR3 covers 15 residues. The CDR3 sequence is CASTEIYAENQPQHF. The CDR3 DNA sequence: TGTGCCAGTACCGAAATTTATGCAGAGAATCAGCCCCAGCATTTT.

The chain is built from TRBV27 and TRBJ2-1, with TRBD1 matching 8 bases. CDR1 and CDR2 from the germline V gene are MNHEY and SMNVEV (reference sequence). This CDR3 is built from 13 residues. V trimming: 8 bases; J trimming: 7 bases; junction bases outside the gene matches: 7. The CDR3 reads CASAGTGRNEQFF. In DNA form, the CDR3 reads TGTGCCAGCGCAGGGACAGGTCGAAATGAGCAGTTCTTC.

The chain joins TRBV10-3 to TRBJ1-5, with D possibly TRBD1 on 5 matching bases. CDR1 and CDR2 from the germline V gene are ENHRY and SYGVKD. Trimming removed 3 bases from V and 2 bases from J, with 5 bases in between. This CDR3 comprises 13 residues. CDR3 region: CAISEQGNQPQHF. The CDR3 coding sequence is TGTGCCATCAGTGAACAGGGCAATCAGCCCCAGCATTTT.